Reported below is one TCR beta chain. What it recognizes is unknown. The sample is drawn from a study of CD8+ T cells in alopecia areata. Notes on the study in general: Sharing of TCRs across patients appeared less clear than in mice, possibly for HLA-related reasons. Scalp clonality, together with expanded CD8+ clones among the top 100, fell significantly with tofacitinib.

TCR sequencing used cDNA made by reverse transcription of extracted RNA. Clones were read by immunoSEQ multiplex PCR, and TCRdb kept only the in-frame ones, dropping some. The data contain some 99,000 clones, 60% to 75% of them seen just once; the ten biggest clones take up roughly a sixth. The CDR3 loop spans 15 amino acids. Germline CDR1 is MNHEY and CDR2 is SMNVEV (reference sequence). Unmatched junction bases numbered 3, after V lost 3 bases and J lost 4 bases. The treatment is: oral pan-JAK inhibitor, 5-10 mg twice daily. This chain joins TRBV27 and TRBJ2-1, with TRBD2 matching 10 bases. This receptor was identified in a human donor with alopecia areata. Specimen: CD8+ T cells sorted from blood, collected at week 4, from a patient treated with tofacitinib. This chain's CDR3 is CASSLVSGRYNEQFF. CDR3 in DNA: TGTGCCAGCAGTTTGGTTAGCGGGAGGTACAATGAGCAGTTCTTC.